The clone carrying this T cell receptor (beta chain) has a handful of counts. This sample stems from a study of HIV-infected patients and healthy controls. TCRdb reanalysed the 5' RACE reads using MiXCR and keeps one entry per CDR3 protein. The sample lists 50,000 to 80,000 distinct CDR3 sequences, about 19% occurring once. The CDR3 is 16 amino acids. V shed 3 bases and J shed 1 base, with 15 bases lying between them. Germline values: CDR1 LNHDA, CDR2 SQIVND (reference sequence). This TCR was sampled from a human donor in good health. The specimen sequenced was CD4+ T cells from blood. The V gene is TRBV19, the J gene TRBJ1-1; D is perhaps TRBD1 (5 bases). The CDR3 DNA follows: TGTGCCAGTAGTATCAATAGGGGATCTCGGAACACTGAAGCTTTCTTT. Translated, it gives CASSINRGSRNTEAFF.